This T cell receptor beta chain stems from a study of identical twins. Study results and limitations: Insertion counts were lower in abundant cord blood beta clonotypes, a trend that memory repertoires did not show. Out-of-frame sharing of TCR alpha in monozygotic twins was underestimated by models.

Germline V gene sequence: CDR1 LGHDT, CDR2 YNNKEL (reference sequence). V was pared by 5 bases and J by 3 bases, with 13 bases between. This CDR3 spans 14 amino acids. A universal primer binding site was introduced by template switching. The final cDNA contained unique molecular identifiers. TCRdb reanalysed the 5' RACE reads using MiXCR and keeps one entry per CDR3 protein. Of 450,000 or so distinct CDR3 sequences in the sample, 20% to 25% are singletons; the top ten hold around 3%. This clonotype was observed a few times. Its antigen is undetermined. Everyone who donated was a healthy Caucasian. The same sample was also used in a study of T cells expressing NK-cell markers.

Material for sequencing was CD4+ T cells sorted from blood. This receptor was taken from a woman in her late teens or twenties in good health. The chain has TRBV3-1 and TRBJ1-1, with D maybe TRBD1 (6 bases). CDR3 in amino acids: CASSSRGGDTEAFF. DNA of the CDR3: TGTGCCAGCAGCTCGCGAGGGGGGGACACTGAAGCTTTCTTT.